This record concerns one T cell receptor beta chain sequence. Specified time point: pretreatment peripheral blood. Produced via immunoSEQ multiplex PCR; TCRdb's table is partial and in-frame only. The data contain some 43,000 clones, more than 70% of them singletons. The data were obtained in a study of PD-L1 blockade in urothelial cancer. Whole-study context: The researchers analyzed blood 3 weeks (second dose) and 6 weeks after treatment start.

CDR1 is SEHNR and CDR2 is FQNEAQ in the germline V gene (reference sequence). The germline V and J ends were trimmed by 4 bases and 4 bases, with 11 bases remaining between them. The CDR3 consists of 15 residues. The sample consisted of PBMCs, taken around atezolizumab (anti-PD-L1) treatment. The rearrangement uses TRBV7-9 and TRBJ2-6; possibly TRBD2 for D (5 bases). The clonotype originates from a man between 60 and 70 years old with urothelial cancer. As DNA, the CDR3 is TGTGCCAGCAGCTCGGGGTTTCAAGGGGCCAACGTCCTGACTTTC. Its protein is CASSSGFQGANVLTF. The complete variable domain, with remaining parts taken from reference TRBV7-9 and TRBJ2-6, reads DTGVSQNPRHKITKRGQNVTFRCDPISEHNRLYWYRQTLGQGPEFLTYFQNEAQLEKSRLLSDRFSAERPKGSFSTLEIQRTEQGDSAMYLCASSSGFQGANVLTFGAGSRLTVL.